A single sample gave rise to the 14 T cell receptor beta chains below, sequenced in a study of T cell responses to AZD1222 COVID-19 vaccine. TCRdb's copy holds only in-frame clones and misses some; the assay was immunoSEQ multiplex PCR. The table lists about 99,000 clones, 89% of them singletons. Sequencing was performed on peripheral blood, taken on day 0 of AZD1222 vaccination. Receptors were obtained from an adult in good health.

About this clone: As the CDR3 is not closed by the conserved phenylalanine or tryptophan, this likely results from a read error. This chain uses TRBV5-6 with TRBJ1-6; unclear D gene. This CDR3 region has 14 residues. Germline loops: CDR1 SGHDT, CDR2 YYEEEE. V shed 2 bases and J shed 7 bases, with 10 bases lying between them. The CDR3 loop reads CASSLAGGNSPLHL. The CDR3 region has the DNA TGTGCCAGCAGCTTAGCGGGTGGCAATTCACCCCTCCACCTT.

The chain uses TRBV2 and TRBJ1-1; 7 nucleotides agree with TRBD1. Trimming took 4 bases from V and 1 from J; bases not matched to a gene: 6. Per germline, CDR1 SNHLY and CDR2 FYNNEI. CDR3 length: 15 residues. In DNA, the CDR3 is TGTGCCAGCAGTGGGATAGGGGGCCCGAACACTGAAGCTTTCTTT. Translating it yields CASSGIGGPNTEAFF.

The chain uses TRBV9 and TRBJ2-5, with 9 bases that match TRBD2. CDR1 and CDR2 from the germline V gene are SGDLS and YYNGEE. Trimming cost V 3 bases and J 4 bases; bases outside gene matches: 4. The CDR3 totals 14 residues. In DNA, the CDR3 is TGTGCCAGCAGCGCGCGGGGGGGCCGAGAGACCCAGTACTTC. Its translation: CASSARGGRETQYF.

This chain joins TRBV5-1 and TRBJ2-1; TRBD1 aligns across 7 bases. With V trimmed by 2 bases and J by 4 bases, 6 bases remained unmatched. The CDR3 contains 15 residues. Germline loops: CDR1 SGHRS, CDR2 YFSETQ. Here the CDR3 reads CASSLRGGEYNEQFF. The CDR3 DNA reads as TGCGCCAGCAGCTTAAGAGGGGGCGAATACAATGAGCAGTTCTTC. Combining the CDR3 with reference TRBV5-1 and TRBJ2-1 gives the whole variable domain KAGVTQTPRYLIKTRGQQVTLSCSPISGHRSVSWYQQTPGQGLQFLFEYFSETQRNKGNFPGRFSGRQFSNSRSEMNVSTLELGDSALYLCASSLRGGEYNEQFFGPGTRLTVL.

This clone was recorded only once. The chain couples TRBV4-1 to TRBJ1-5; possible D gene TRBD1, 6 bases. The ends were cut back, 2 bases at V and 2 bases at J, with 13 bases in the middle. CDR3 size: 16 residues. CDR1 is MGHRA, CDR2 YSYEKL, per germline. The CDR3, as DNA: TGCGCCAGCAGCCAATACAGGGACCTTGGCAATCAGCCCCAGCATTTT. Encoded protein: CASSQYRDLGNQPQHF.

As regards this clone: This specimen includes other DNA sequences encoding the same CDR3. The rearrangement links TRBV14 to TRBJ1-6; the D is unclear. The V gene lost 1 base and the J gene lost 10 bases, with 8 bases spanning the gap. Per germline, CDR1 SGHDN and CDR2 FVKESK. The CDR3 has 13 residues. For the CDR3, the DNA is TGTGCCAGCAGCCAAGGTTCAGGATCACCCCTCCACTTT. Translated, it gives CASSQGSGSPLHF.

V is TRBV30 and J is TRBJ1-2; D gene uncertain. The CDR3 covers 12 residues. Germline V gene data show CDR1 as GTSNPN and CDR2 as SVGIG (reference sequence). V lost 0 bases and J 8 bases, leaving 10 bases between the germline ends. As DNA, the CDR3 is TGTGCCTGGAGTGTACTTGTGGGCGGCTACACCTTC. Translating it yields CAWSVLVGGYTF.

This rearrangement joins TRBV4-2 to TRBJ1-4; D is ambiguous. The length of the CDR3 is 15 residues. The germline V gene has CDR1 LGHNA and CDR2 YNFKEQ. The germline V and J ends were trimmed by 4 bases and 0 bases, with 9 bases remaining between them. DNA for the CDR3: TGTGCCAGCAGCCCGCCCTTTGCAACTAATGAAAAACTGTTTTTT. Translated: CASSPPFATNEKLFF.

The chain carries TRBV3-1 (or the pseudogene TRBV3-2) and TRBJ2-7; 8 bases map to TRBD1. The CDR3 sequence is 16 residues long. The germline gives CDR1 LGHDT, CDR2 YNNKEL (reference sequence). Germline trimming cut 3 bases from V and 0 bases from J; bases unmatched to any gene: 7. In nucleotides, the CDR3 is TGTGCCAGCAGCCACCTTAGGACAGGGAGCTCCTACGAGCAGTACTTC. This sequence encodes CASSHLRTGSSYEQYF.

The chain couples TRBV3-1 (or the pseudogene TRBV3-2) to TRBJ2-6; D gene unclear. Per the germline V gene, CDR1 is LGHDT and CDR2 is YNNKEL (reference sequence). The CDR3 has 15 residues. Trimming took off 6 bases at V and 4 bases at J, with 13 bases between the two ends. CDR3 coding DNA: TGTGCCAGCAGAGACGCCCATGCGGGGGCCAACGTCCTGACTTTC. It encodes CASRDAHAGANVLTF.

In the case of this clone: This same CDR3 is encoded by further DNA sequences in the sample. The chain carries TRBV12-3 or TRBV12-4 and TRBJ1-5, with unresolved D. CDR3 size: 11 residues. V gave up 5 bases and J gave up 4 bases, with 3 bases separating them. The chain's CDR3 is CASSLNQPQHF. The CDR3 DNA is TGTGCCAGCAGTCTGAATCAGCCCCAGCATTTT.

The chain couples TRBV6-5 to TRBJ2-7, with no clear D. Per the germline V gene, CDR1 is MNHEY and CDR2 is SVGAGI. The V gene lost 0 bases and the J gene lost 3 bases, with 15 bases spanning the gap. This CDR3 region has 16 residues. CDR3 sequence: CASSYSKVPSLYEQYF. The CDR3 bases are TGTGCCAGCAGTTACTCGAAAGTCCCTTCTCTCTACGAGCAGTACTTC.

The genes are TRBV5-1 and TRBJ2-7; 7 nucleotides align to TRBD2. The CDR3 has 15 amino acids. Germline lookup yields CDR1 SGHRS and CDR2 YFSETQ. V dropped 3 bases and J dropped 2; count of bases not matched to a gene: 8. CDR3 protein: CASSSTLTSPYEQYF. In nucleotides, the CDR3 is TGCGCCAGCAGCTCCACACTGACTAGCCCCTACGAGCAGTACTTC.

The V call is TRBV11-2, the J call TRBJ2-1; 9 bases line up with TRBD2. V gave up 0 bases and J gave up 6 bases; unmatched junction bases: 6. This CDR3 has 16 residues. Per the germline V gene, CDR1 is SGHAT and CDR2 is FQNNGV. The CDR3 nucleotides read TGTGCCAGCAGCTTAGAAGCGGGGGGTTTCCGCAATGAGCAGTTCTTC. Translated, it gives CASSLEAGGFRNEQFF.